The rows below give T cell receptor beta chains drawn from one sample of a study of blood T cells in healthy people across ages. TCRdb recomputed calls from the 5' RACE reads with MiXCR, one row per CDR3 protein. The sample has approximately 1.5 million distinct CDR3 sequences, about 42% seen once. Sequencing was done on a sample of blood. Every receptor here comes from a woman younger than 35 in good health. Both conserved end residues are part of each CDR3.

cdr3_aa j_call v_call
CATSDALTSHEQFF TRBJ2-1 TRBV24-1
CALLQGRGYTF TRBJ1-2 TRBV30
CSAGRSFQETQFF . TRBV29-1
CASSQAGGRYIQYF . TRBV14
CASSCFQGDEQFF TRBJ2-1 TRBV12-3/TRBV12-4
CASSFRDSLENEQFF TRBJ2-1 TRBV12-3/TRBV12-4
CASSSPSSGEQYF TRBJ2-7 TRBV5-1
CASSLQGTVAYSEQFF TRBJ2-1 TRBV28
CSAWSGRAFNEQFF TRBJ2-1 TRBV20-1
CSANLLRGEADTQYF TRBJ2-3 TRBV20-1
CASSPREGIGQPQHF TRBJ1-5 TRBV9
CASSLAVGGRFHEQFF TRBJ2-1 TRBV27
CASSSVRLAGTNYNEQFF TRBJ2-1 TRBV7-9
CSARVLEAGIGYTF TRBJ1-2 TRBV20-1
CASSQAPRGYEQYF TRBJ2-7 TRBV6-5
CASSADPWDRRETQYF TRBJ2-5 TRBV5-1
CAWSVNKGFELFF TRBJ2-2 TRBV30
CASSQAYDSEAFF TRBJ1-1 TRBV3-1
CASRKRSSGEETQYF TRBJ2-5 TRBV12-3/TRBV12-4
CSARDPTGGTHEQYF TRBJ2-7 TRBV20-1
CSAPRQSGTQYF TRBJ2-3 TRBV20-1
CSARGGGAFSYEQYF TRBJ2-7 TRBV20-1
CASSYGDEGSYEQYF TRBJ2-7 TRBV6-5
CASAGRGHTEAFF TRBJ1-1 TRBV6-6
CASSPRSGRDTQYF TRBJ2-3 TRBV18
CATWNTDTQYF TRBJ2-3 TRBV7-2
CASRLEADTQYF TRBJ2-3 TRBV12-3/TRBV12-4